The 32 T cell receptor beta chains below were found in one sample sequenced in a study of cytomegalovirus exposure and HLA in healthy donors. Use of 60 Vbeta and 13 Jbeta primers characterized the PCR. Using immunoSEQ multiplex PCR, the repertoire was profiled, and TCRdb retains in-frame clones only, with some absent. The data show approximately 160,000 clones, with around four fifths seen just once and 1.4% to 1.5% held by the top ten. The sample taken for sequencing was PBMCs. The receptors come from a woman in her 30s in good health and CMV-seropositive.

V gene TRBV23-1 combines with J gene TRBJ1-4, with unresolved D. TRBV23-1 is an open reading frame, and its role is uncertain. The CDR3 length is 19 residues. Trimming cost V 0 bases and J 9 bases, with 26 bases left between them. CDR3 nucleotides: TGCGCCAGCAGTCAATCTTGTGACTTATCCCAATGTTATGCCCAAAAACTGTTTTTT. This encodes CASSQSCDLSQCYAQKLFF.

The chain recombines TRBV5-1 with TRBJ2-7, with D unresolved. Germline values: CDR1 SGHRS, CDR2 YFSETQ. CDR3 size: 15 residues. Trimming removed 4 bases at V and 3 bases at J, with 17 bases between. The DNA of the CDR3 is TGCGCCAGCAGCGGTGACTCCCCAAGGCACTACGAGCAGTACTTC. Translating gives CASSGDSPRHYEQYF.

For the CDR3, the DNA is TGTGCCACCAGCTGGTTTCAGGGATTTGGGTACAATGAGCAGTTCTTC. Amino acid sequence: CATSWFQGFGYNEQFF. The chain has TRBV15 and TRBJ2-1, with a weak D call TRBD1 (5 bases). Germline V lookup: CDR1 LNHNV, CDR2 YYDKDF (reference sequence). The CDR3 spans 16 residues. Trimming removed 5 bases at V and 4 bases at J, with 18 bases between.

This chain joins TRBV6-4 and TRBJ2-2, with 9 positions matching TRBD2. Trimming cost V 7 bases and J 1 base; bases outside gene matches: 1. Germline lookup yields CDR1 MRHNA and CDR2 SNTAGT. The CDR3 is 14 residues long. The CDR3 DNA is TGTGCCAGCAATAGCGGGGGGAACACCGGGGAGCTGTTTTTT. This gives the protein CASNSGGNTGELFF.

The chain uses TRBV7-9 and TRBJ2-3; 8 nucleotides match TRBD2. From germline, CDR1 is SEHNR and CDR2 FQNEAQ (reference sequence). V lost 4 bases to trimming and J lost 4 bases; unmatched junction nucleotides: 7. The CDR3 runs to 15 residues. CDR3 nucleotide sequence: TGTGCCAGCAGCTCCACCGGGACTAGATCAGATACGCAGTATTTT. Translation: CASSSTGTRSDTQYF.

The gene calls are TRBV19 and TRBJ1-1; no clear D. CDR3 length equals 14 residues. CDR1 is LNHDA, CDR2 SQIVND, per germline (reference sequence). V lost 3 bases and J 1 base, leaving 9 bases between the germline ends. CDR3 sequence: CASSIGAGNTEAFF. The CDR3 DNA reads as TGTGCCAGTAGTATTGGCGCGGGGAACACTGAAGCTTTCTTT. Based on the CDR3 plus reference TRBV19 and TRBJ1-1, the full variable domain is DGGITQSPKYLFRKEGQNVTLSCEQNLNHDAMYWYRQDPGQGLRLIYYSQIVNDFQKGDIAEGYSVSREKKESFPLTVTSAQKNPTAFYLCASSIGAGNTEAFFGQGTRLTVV.

This chain links TRBV29-1 with TRBJ2-7, with a weak D call TRBD2 (6 bases). Germline assignment: CDR1 SQVTM and CDR2 ANQGSEA. V lost 4 bases and J 2 bases, leaving 9 bases between the germline ends. The CDR3 length is 12 residues. CDR3 sequence reads: CSVGAGTYEQYF. The CDR3 nucleotides read TGCAGCGTTGGCGCGGGGACCTACGAGCAGTACTTC.

This chain uses TRBV11-3 with TRBJ2-7, with 9 bases that match TRBD1. CDR1 is SGHNT, CDR2 YENEEA, per germline. Trimming removed 5 bases from V and 5 bases from J; junction bases left unmatched: 7. This CDR3 has 14 amino acids. CDR3 protein: CASSPGTGSDEQYF. The DNA of the CDR3 is TGTGCCAGCAGCCCGGGGACAGGGTCGGACGAGCAGTACTTC.

This chain links TRBV19 with TRBJ2-7; TRBD2 matches at 9 bases. Germline V lookup: CDR1 LNHDA, CDR2 SQIVND (reference sequence). This CDR3 is built from 13 residues. Trimming removed 6 bases from V and 5 bases from J; junction bases left unmatched: 5. CDR3 in amino acids: CASSQREVDEQYF. Here the CDR3 DNA reads TGTGCCAGTAGCCAGCGGGAGGTCGACGAGCAGTACTTC.

A few counts support this clone. This chain links TRBV7-9 with TRBJ1-4; TRBD1 agrees at 10 bases. This CDR3 spans 19 amino acids. The germline V gene encodes CDR1 SEHNR and CDR2 FQNEAQ (reference sequence). Unmatched junction bases numbered 15, after V lost 5 bases and J lost 3 bases. CDR3 nucleotides: TGTGCCAGCAGCAGAACGACAGGGGGCAATGTTCGGGCTAATGAAAAACTGTTTTTT. It translates to CASSRTTGGNVRANEKLFF.

The chain is built from TRBV5-1 and TRBJ2-5; no definite D call. CDR3 size: 13 residues. Between the trimmed V and J ends, which lost 2 bases and 2 bases, there was a span of 7 bases. Germline V gene data show CDR1 as SGHRS and CDR2 as YFSETQ. CDR3 DNA: TGCGCCAGCAGCTTTGACTTGCAAGAGACCCAGTACTTC. This sequence encodes CASSFDLQETQYF.

The CDR3 DNA reads TGTGCCAGCAGTAGCACGCACAATCAGCCCCAGCATTTT. Translated, it gives CASSSTHNQPQHF. The chain has TRBV2 and TRBJ1-5; D uncertain. V was shortened by 5 bases and J by 3 bases, with 8 bases between the two germline ends. Germline V lookup: CDR1 SNHLY, CDR2 FYNNEI. The CDR3 length is 13 residues.

The chain recombines TRBV5-1 with TRBJ2-5; possible D gene TRBD1, 6 bases. V was trimmed by 4 bases and J by 2 bases, leaving 12 bases between them. CDR1 is SGHRS, CDR2 YFSETQ, per germline. This CDR3 spans 14 amino acids. In DNA, the CDR3 is TGCGCCAGCAGCACCGGACAGCAGCAAGAGACCCAGTACTTC. Its translation is CASSTGQQQETQYF.

This sequence joins TRBV7-2 and TRBJ1-2; no clear D. The CDR3 extends over 11 amino acids. Germline V gene data show CDR1 as SGHTA and CDR2 as FQGNSA. Trimming left V 5 bases short and J 1 base short, with 2 bases between. CDR3 protein: CASSLNYGYTF. The CDR3 nucleotides read TGTGCCAGCAGCCTTAACTATGGCTACACCTTC.

This clone appeared a single time. The V and J genes are TRBV19 and TRBJ1-1; 8 bases are shared with TRBD1. The germline V gene has CDR1 LNHDA and CDR2 SQIVND (reference sequence). Trimming cost V 3 bases and J 1 base; bases outside gene matches: 4. This CDR3 is built from 15 residues. The CDR3 sequence: CASSMTGAGNTEAFF. DNA of the CDR3: TGTGCCAGTAGTATGACAGGGGCGGGGAACACTGAAGCTTTCTTT.

The rearrangement uses TRBV7-7 and TRBJ1-2, with D possibly matching TRBD1 (5 bases). Looked up from germline, CDR1 is SSHAT and CDR2 is FNYEAQ (reference sequence). The V gene lost 3 bases and the J gene lost 0 bases, with 17 bases spanning the gap. This CDR3 region has 17 residues. The CDR3: CASSFTRGTEANYGYTF. CDR3 nucleotides: TGTGCCAGCAGCTTCACTCGGGGGACCGAAGCTAACTATGGCTACACCTTC.

Remarks on this clone: The same CDR3 can be traced to other DNA sequences in this sample. This sequence joins TRBV18 and TRBJ2-7; 8 bases agree with TRBD2. Germline-derived CDR1 and CDR2 are KGHSH and LQKENI. V shed 2 bases, J shed 0 bases, and the junction held 3 bases outside the gene matches. This CDR3 region has 15 residues. The CDR3 bases are TGTGCCAGCTCACCAGGTACTAGCGGCTCCTACGAGCAGTACTTC. Protein: CASSPGTSGSYEQYF.

This clone was found once. This chain links TRBV28 with TRBJ2-7, with 16 bases that match TRBD2. The CDR3 runs to 16 residues. Germline loops: CDR1 MDHEN, CDR2 SYDVKM. V was clipped by 5 bases and J by 2 bases; unmatched bases: 3. The CDR3 region is CASSQGTSGRAYEQYF. The CDR3 DNA is TGTGCCAGCAGTCAGGGGACTAGCGGGAGGGCCTACGAGCAGTACTTC.

The V call is TRBV27, the J call TRBJ2-2; weak D call: TRBD1 (6 bases). This CDR3 region has 17 residues. Germline V gene data show CDR1 as MNHEY and CDR2 as SMNVEV (reference sequence). Trimming stripped 5 bases from V and 2 bases from J, with 18 bases between. CDR3 sequence (DNA): TGTGCCAGCAGTCCCTTCCTGGCAGGGGACAACACCGGGGAGCTGTTTTTT. Translated, it gives CASSPFLAGDNTGELFF.

This chain links TRBV28 with TRBJ2-7; 8 nucleotides match TRBD2. V dropped 7 bases and J dropped 3; count of bases not matched to a gene: 14. The CDR3 spans 16 residues. Germline V gene lookup returns CDR1 MDHEN and CDR2 SYDVKM. This CDR3 is CASIVGSGKVNYEQYF. Here the CDR3 DNA reads TGTGCCAGCATCGTGGGTAGCGGGAAGGTGAACTACGAGCAGTACTTC.

This clone was detected only a few times. The V and J genes are TRBV2 and TRBJ2-3; D gene uncertain. Looked up from germline, CDR1 is SNHLY and CDR2 is FYNNEI. This CDR3 has 15 amino acids. The ends were cut back, 3 bases at V and 0 bases at J, with 10 bases in the middle. The CDR3 protein is CASSDRKSSTDTQYF. CDR3 coding DNA: TGTGCCAGCAGTGACAGGAAATCTAGCACAGATACGCAGTATTTT.

This chain connects TRBV27 to TRBJ2-7; 11 bases agree with TRBD2. J was trimmed by 1 base and V by 6 bases; bases with no gene match: 5. Germline-derived CDR1 and CDR2 are MNHEY and SMNVEV (reference sequence). The CDR3 contains 15 residues. The DNA for the CDR3 is TGTGCCAGCAGCCCTTGGACTAGCGGGTCCTACGAGCAGTACTTC. The encoded protein is CASSPWTSGSYEQYF.

The genes are TRBV28 and TRBJ2-6; unclear D gene. CDR1 is MDHEN and CDR2 is SYDVKM in the germline V gene. The CDR3 spans 16 residues. The V end lost 0 bases, the J end lost 0 bases, and 6 bases lay between the germline ends. DNA of the CDR3: TGTGCCAGCAGTTTATGGTCGGTCTCTGGGGCCAACGTCCTGACTTTC. This gives the protein CASSLWSVSGANVLTF. The full variable domain, rest sourced from reference TRBV28 and TRBJ2-6, is DVKVTQSSRYLVKRTGEKVFLECVQDMDHENMFWYRQDPGLGLRLIYFSYDVKMKEKGDIPEGYSVSREKKERFSLILESASTNQTSMYLCASSLWSVSGANVLTFGAGSRLTVL.

V is TRBV7-6 and J is TRBJ2-5; D is unresolved. The CDR3 is 14 residues long. Per the germline V gene, CDR1 is SGHVS and CDR2 is FNYEAQ. The ends were cut back, 5 bases at V and 3 bases at J, with 13 bases in the middle. CDR3 nucleotide sequence: TGTGCCAGCAGCCAGGCCGATCAGGAAGAGACCCAGTACTTC. Amino acid sequence: CASSQADQEETQYF.

The rearrangement links TRBV7-8 to TRBJ2-1; the match to TRBD2 covers 10 bases. CDR1 and CDR2 from the germline V gene are SGHVS and FQNEAQ. This CDR3 comprises 17 residues. V shed 3 bases, J shed 2 bases, and the junction held 7 bases outside the gene matches. CDR3 sequence (DNA): TGTGCCAGCAGCTTCTCTCCTAGCGGGAGCCCCTACAATGAGCAGTTCTTC. Translated: CASSFSPSGSPYNEQFF.

This clone has only one observation. The genes are TRBV5-6 and TRBJ2-7, with 7 bases lining up with TRBD2. Germline CDR1 is SGHDT and CDR2 is YYEEEE. This CDR3 contains 13 residues. Trimming took 2 bases from V and 3 from J; bases not matched to a gene: 2. CDR3 amino acids: CASSLGLVYEQYF. The CDR3 DNA sequence: TGTGCCAGCAGCTTAGGACTAGTCTACGAGCAGTACTTC.

The chain has TRBV13 and TRBJ2-2, with 9 nucleotides matching TRBD2. The V gene end was trimmed by 3 bases and the J gene end by 4 bases; junction bases not matched to a gene: 6. From germline, CDR1 is PRHDT and CDR2 FYEKMQ (reference sequence). The CDR3 consists of 16 residues. DNA for the CDR3: TGTGCCAGCAGCTTCAGTAGCGGGAGTAGCACCGGGGAGCTGTTTTTT. Protein product: CASSFSSGSSTGELFF.

The chain recombines TRBV4-3 with TRBJ2-1; D not certain. Between the trimmed V and J ends, which lost 0 bases and 6 bases, there was a span of 9 bases. Germline V lookup: CDR1 LGHNA, CDR2 YSLEER. The CDR3 runs 14 residues. The CDR3 here is CASSQDPRSNEQFF. CDR3 nucleotide sequence: TGCGCCAGCAGCCAAGATCCTAGGAGCAATGAGCAGTTCTTC.

The chain has TRBV5-4 and TRBJ1-2; D is uncertain. This CDR3 is built from 15 residues. Trimming pared 4 bases from V and 1 base from J, leaving 14 bases between. Germline CDR1 is SGHNT and CDR2 is YYREEE (reference sequence). CDR3 nucleotides: TGTGCCAGCAGCAAAATCGGTGGAGATAACTATGGCTACACCTTC. It translates to CASSKIGGDNYGYTF.

The rearrangement links TRBV29-1 to TRBJ1-5, with D perhaps matching TRBD1 (6 bases). Trimming left V 6 bases short and J 4 bases short, with 10 bases between. In germline, CDR1 is SQVTM, CDR2 ANQGSEA. There are 12 residues in the CDR3. CDR3 protein: CSVRDKNQPQHF. CDR3 nucleotide sequence: TGCAGCGTACGGGACAAGAATCAGCCCCAGCATTTT.

The chain uses TRBV27 and TRBJ2-1, with D possibly being TRBD2 (5 bases). Germline lookup yields CDR1 MNHEY and CDR2 SMNVEV (reference sequence). CDR3 length: 15 residues. The ends were cut back, 2 bases at V and 3 bases at J, with 11 bases in the middle. Here the CDR3 DNA reads TGTGCCAGCAGTTTAGGGGTAGCGAGCTACAATGAGCAGTTCTTC. The encoded protein is CASSLGVASYNEQFF.

Regarding this clone: The same CDR3 also results from other DNA sequences found in this sample. The chain carries TRBV11-3 and TRBJ2-4; TRBD2 agrees at 8 bases. V lost 5 bases and J lost 6; bases outside the gene matches: 9. The length of the CDR3 is 15 residues. Germline V gives CDR1 SGHNT, CDR2 YENEEA. This chain's CDR3 is CASSGGLVDGNIQYF. The CDR3 DNA is TGTGCCAGCAGCGGGGGACTAGTGGATGGAAACATTCAGTACTTC.